This TCR beta chain was recorded in a study of T-cell memory formation after mild COVID-19 (dated by TCRdb to the early 2020s). Looking at the study overall: Most TCR sequence clusters were specific to one of the two donors. Two young, previously healthy adult volunteers made up the cohort, one male and one female. In a couple of donors, T-cell clones that expanded and contracted after mild COVID-19 were tracked by sequencing TCRalpha and TCRbeta repertoires over time.

Sequencing took place on an Illumina NovaSeq 6000. TCRalpha and TCRbeta cDNA libraries were constructed by 5'RACE with constant-segment primers, with sample barcodes and unique molecular identifiers being introduced. RNA was extracted from every sample with Trizol reagent. The libraries were amplified in two PCR steps, and the second step added a second sample barcode and Illumina TruSeq adapters. Libraries were sequenced on an Illumina NovaSeq with 2 x 150 bp paired-end reads. The published analysis was carried out like this. With migec v1.2.7, reads were demultiplexed and then collapsed into UMI-guided consensus sequences. Using mixcr v2.1.11, UMI consensuses were aligned to TRA and TRB V and J templates and then assembled into clonotypes. Clonotypes were classified as expanded or contracted when called significant by both edgeR and NoisET, with noise models trained on biological replicates. For edgeR calls, the cutoffs were a false discovery rate-adjusted p below 0.01 and a log2 fold-change threshold of 1. As an exploratory analysis of dynamics, max-normalized trajectories of the 1000 most abundant clonotypes were examined by PCA with hierarchical clustering. Separately sequenced CD4+ and CD8+ repertoires were used to assign the CD4 or CD8 phenotype of responding clones. TCRdb applied fastp at Q25 and MiXCR to the public reads, then kept only in-frame beta chains. Rows with one shared CDR3 protein collapse into an entry with the most common genes and DNA. TCRdb's processing, not the authors' own work, is the source of the V and J calls. The sample table contains about 360,000 distinct CDR3 sequences; only one count was recorded for approximately 15% of them. The top ten clonotypes cover roughly 22% of the sample.

The germline V gene yields SGHTA for CDR1 and FQGNSA for CDR2. Between the V and J ends, shortened by 3 bases and 1 base respectively, the junction contains 20 bases. The CDR3 runs 18 amino acids, cysteine and phenylalanine included. Solely the CDR3 DNA is kept, with 54 bases framed from the first base. Study-wide findings and limitations: Whether the second-wave clones peaking on day 37 were SARS-CoV-2 specific was not confirmed. The study included only a couple of mild cases, and larger cohorts that include severe cases with pre-infection samples were judged to be necessary. Contracting CD4+ clones appeared mostly in the CM and EM memory subsets, whereas CD8+ clones were enriched in EMRA. Balanced CD4/CD8 phenotypes were observed for clones contracting from day 15 to 85, whereas a bias towards CD4+ was observed for a second wave of clones expanding from day 15 to 37. The detection of some responding clones in pre-infection memory suggests that pre-existing cross-reactive memory T cells joined the SARS-CoV-2 response.

This clonotype has more than one count but fewer than ten. This clone's antigen is unknown. One base away there is no much larger clone; base qualities are not given. Ficoll-Paque density gradient centrifugation was used to isolate PBMCs. The sequence joins TRBV7-2 to TRBJ2-3, and perhaps TRBD2 as D gene, on 6 matching bases. The sequenced material came from PBMCs or a T cell subset sorted from them (not recorded which). The sequence was collected from a young man who had mild COVID-19 (a few samples of this study predate the infection). The sample titles of this study are shuffled in the database, so cell type and time point are left out; the donor was told from shared clones. The DNA sequence reads TGTGCCAGCAGCTTGCGACTATCGGGACTTCCAGGCACAGATACGCAGTATTTT. Its translation is CASSLRLSGLPGTDTQYF.